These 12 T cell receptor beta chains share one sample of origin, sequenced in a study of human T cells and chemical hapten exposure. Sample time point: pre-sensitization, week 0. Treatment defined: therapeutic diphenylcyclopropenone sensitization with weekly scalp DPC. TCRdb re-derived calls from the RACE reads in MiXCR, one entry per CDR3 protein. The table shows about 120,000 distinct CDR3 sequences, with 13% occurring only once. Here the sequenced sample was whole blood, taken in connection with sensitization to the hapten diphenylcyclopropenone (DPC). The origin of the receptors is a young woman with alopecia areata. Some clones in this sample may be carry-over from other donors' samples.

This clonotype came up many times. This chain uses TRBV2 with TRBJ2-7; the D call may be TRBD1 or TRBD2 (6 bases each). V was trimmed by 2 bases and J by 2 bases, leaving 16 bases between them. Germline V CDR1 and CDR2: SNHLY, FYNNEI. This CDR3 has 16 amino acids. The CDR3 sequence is CASSERLGGPTYEQYF. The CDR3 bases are TGTGCCAGCAGTGAACGGCTCGGGGGCCCTACCTACGAGCAGTACTTC.

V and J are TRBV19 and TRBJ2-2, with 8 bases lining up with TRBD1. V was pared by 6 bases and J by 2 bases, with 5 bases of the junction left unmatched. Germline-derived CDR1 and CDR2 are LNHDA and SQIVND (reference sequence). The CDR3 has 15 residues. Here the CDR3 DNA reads TGTGCCAGTAGGAAGGGACAGGCAAACACCGGGGAGCTGTTTTTT. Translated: CASRKGQANTGELFF.

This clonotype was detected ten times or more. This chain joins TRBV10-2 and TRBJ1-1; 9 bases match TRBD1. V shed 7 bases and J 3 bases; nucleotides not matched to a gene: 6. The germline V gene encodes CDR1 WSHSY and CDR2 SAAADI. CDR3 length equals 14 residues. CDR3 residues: CASTIGQGHTEAFF. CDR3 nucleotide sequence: TGCGCCAGCACTATAGGACAGGGGCACACTGAAGCTTTCTTT.

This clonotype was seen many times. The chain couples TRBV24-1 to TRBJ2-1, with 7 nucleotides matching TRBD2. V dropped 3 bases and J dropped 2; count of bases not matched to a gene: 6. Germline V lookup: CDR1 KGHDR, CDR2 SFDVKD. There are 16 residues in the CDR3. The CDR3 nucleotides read TGTGCCACCAGTGATCCAAGCGGGGTAGCCTACAATGAGCAGTTCTTC. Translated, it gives CATSDPSGVAYNEQFF.

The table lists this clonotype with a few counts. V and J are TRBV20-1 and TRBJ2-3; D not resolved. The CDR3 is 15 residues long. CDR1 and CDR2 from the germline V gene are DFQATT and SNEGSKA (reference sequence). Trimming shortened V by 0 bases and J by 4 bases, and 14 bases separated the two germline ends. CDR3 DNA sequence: TGCAGTGCTAGAGATCCGGGCAGGAGTCCAGATACGCAGTATTTT. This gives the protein CSARDPGRSPDTQYF.

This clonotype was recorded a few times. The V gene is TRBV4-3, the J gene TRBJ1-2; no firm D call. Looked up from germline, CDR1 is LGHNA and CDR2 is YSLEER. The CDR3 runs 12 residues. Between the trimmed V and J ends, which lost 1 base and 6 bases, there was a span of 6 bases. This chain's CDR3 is CASSQAGNGYTF. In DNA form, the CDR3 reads TGCGCCAGCAGCCAAGCCGGGAATGGCTACACCTTC.

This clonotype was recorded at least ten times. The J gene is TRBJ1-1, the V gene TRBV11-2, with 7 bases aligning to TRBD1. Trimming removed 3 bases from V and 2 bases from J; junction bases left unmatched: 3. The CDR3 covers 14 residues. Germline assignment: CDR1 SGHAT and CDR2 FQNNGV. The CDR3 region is CASSLTGLNTEAFF. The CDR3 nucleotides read TGTGCCAGCAGCTTGACAGGGTTAAACACTGAAGCTTTCTTT.

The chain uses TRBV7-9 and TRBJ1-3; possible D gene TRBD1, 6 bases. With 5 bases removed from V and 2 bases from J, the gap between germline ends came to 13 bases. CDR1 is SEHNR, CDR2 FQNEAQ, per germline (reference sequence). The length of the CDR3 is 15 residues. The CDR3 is CASSQGSRAGNTIYF. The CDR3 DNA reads TGTGCCAGCAGCCAGGGGTCCCGTGCTGGAAACACCATATATTTT.

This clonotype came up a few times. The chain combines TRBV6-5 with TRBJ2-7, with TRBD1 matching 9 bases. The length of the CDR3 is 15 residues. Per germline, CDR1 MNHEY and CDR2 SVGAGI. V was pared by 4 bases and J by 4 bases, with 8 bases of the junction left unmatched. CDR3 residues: CASSSGTGPLYEQYF. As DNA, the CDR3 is TGTGCCAGCAGTTCCGGGACAGGGCCCCTATACGAGCAGTACTTC.

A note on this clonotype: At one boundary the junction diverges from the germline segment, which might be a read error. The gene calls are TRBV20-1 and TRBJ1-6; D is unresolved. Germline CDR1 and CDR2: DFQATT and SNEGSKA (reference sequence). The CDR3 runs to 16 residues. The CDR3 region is CSARGFVRPYNSPLHF. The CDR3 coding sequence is TGCAGTGCCAGAGGCTTCGTCCGGCCTTATAATTCACCCCTCCACTTT.

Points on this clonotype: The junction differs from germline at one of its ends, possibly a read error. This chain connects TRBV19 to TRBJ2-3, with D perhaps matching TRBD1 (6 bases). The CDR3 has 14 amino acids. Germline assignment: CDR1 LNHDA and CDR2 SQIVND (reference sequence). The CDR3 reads CASTIQGGTDTQYF. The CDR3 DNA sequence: TGTGCCAGTACTATACAGGGAGGCACAGATACGCAGTATTTT.

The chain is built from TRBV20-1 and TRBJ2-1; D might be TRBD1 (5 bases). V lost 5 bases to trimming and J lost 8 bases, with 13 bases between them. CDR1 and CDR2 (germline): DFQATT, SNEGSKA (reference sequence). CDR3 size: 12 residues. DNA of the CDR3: TGCAGTGCTTCTCCTGGGGCGTATGAGCAGTTCTTC. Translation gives CSASPGAYEQFF.